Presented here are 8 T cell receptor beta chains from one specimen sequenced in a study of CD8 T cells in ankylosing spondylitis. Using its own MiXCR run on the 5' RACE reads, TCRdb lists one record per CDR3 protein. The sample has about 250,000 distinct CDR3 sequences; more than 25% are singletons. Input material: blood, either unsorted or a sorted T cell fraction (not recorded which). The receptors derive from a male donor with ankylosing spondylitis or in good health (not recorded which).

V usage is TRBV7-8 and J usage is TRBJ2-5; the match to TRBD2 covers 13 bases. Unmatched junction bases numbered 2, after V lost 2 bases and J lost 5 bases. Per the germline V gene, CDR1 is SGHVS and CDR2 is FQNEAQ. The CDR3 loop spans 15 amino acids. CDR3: CASSLLTSGGETQYF. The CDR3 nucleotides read TGTGCCAGCAGCTTATTGACTAGCGGGGGGGAGACCCAGTACTTC.

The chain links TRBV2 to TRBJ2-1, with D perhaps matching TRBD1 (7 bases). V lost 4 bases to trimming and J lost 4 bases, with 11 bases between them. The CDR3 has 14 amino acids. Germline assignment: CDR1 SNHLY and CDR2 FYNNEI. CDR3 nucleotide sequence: TGTGCCAGCAGTGTGGCGGGACAGTACAATGAGCAGTTCTTC. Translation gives CASSVAGQYNEQFF.

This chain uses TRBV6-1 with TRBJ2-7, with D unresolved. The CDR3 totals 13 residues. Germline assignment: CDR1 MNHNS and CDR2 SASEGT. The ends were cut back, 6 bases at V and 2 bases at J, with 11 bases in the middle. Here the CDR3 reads CASRVVEPYEQYF. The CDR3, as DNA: TGTGCCAGCAGGGTAGTGGAGCCCTACGAGCAGTACTTC.

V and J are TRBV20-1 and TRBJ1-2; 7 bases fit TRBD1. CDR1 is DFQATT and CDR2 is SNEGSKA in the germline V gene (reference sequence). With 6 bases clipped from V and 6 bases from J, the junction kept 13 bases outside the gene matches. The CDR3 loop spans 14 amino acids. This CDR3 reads CSASYFPTGDGYTF. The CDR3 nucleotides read TGCAGTGCAAGCTACTTCCCAACAGGGGATGGCTACACCTTC.

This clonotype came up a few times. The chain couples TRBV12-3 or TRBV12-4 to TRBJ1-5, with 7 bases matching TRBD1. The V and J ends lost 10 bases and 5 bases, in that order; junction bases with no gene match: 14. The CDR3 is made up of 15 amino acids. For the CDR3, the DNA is TGTGCCAAACTTGGGACAGTTAGGGTTTATCAGCCCCAGCATTTT. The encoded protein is CAKLGTVRVYQPQHF.

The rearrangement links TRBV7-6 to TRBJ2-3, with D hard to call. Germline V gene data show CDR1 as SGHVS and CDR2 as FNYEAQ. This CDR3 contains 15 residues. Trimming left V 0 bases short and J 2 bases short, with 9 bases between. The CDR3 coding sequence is TGTGCCAGCAGCTTAGCGCTTGACAACACAGATACGCAGTATTTT. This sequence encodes CASSLALDNTDTQYF.

The CDR3, as DNA: TGCGCCAGCAGCCTGGCCCCGAACCAGGGCACTGAAGCTTTCTTT. Protein product: CASSLAPNQGTEAFF. This rearrangement joins TRBV5-1 to TRBJ1-1; possibly TRBD1 for D (5 bases). Germline lookup yields CDR1 SGHRS and CDR2 YFSETQ. V lost 4 bases to trimming and J lost 4 bases, with 17 bases between them. CDR3 length: 15 amino acids.

In DNA, the CDR3 is TGTGCCAGCAGAAACACAGATACGCAGTATTTT. It encodes CASRNTDTQYF. This sequence joins TRBV12-3 or TRBV12-4 and TRBJ2-3; unclear D gene. The V and J ends lost 6 bases and 2 bases respectively, with 3 bases between them. This CDR3 has 11 amino acids.